Described below is a single T cell receptor (beta chain) sequence and its context. This CDR3 has 15 residues. Trimming removed 6 bases from V and 1 base from J, with 12 bases in between. Per the germline V gene, CDR1 is PRHDT and CDR2 is FYEKMQ (reference sequence). This entry comes from a study of blood T cell repertoires in COVID-19. Overall study context: The study drew acute and convalescent COVID-19 samples from the United States, Italy and Spain. Sources were T cells, B-cell-depleted T cells, or PBMCs; the material itself was cDNA or gDNA.

Under the authors' procedure: From reference gene primer amplification, estimates of nucleated cell counts were derived. Sequenced by immunoSEQ multiplex PCR; TCRdb stores in-frame clones only, minus some. V and J calls and clone size come straight from that table; D and trimming were deduced from the DNA. The sample holds some 120,000 clones, over 75% seen once. Sequencing was carried out using peripheral blood. The origin of this receptor is a man aged 50 to 60 with acute or convalescent COVID-19. The J gene is TRBJ2-2, the V gene TRBV13; possibly TRBD1 for D (6 bases). The CDR3 DNA reads as TGTGCCAGCAGTCAGGGGCGAGGGAACACCGGGGAGCTGTTTTTT. Protein: CASSQGRGNTGELFF.